Each of the 15 T cell receptor beta chains below was sequenced from the same sample in a study of cytomegalovirus exposure and HLA in healthy donors. The PCR contained 60 Vbeta and 13 Jbeta primers. This table comes from immunoSEQ multiplex PCR, and its TCRdb copy is limited to in-frame clones, with some not included. This table holds around 140,000 clones, about 61% found once. Specimen: PBMCs. These TCRs come from a male donor in good health and CMV-seronegative.

To note about this clone: A read error may account for a junction end that differs from germline. V usage is TRBV7-9 and J usage is TRBJ1-1; 9 nucleotides agree with TRBD1. This CDR3 contains 15 residues. Germline V lookup: CDR1 SEHNR, CDR2 FQNEAQ (reference sequence). DNA for the CDR3: TGTGCCAGCAGCCCTAGGACAGGGGCGAACACTGAAGTTTTCTTT. The encoded protein is CASSPRTGANTEVFF.

This chain links TRBV7-6 with TRBJ2-5, with D possibly TRBD1 on 5 matching bases. The J call may be in error: the DNA end matches TRBJ2-7 better. This CDR3 has 15 residues. CDR1 and CDR2 (germline): SGHVS, FNYEAQ. Here the CDR3 reads CASSLAVQGSYEQYF. CDR3 nucleotides: TGTGCCAGCAGCTTAGCGGTTCAGGGAAGCTACGAGCAGTACTTC.

The gene calls are TRBV30 and TRBJ1-1, with TRBD1 as a possible D gene (5 bases). CDR3 length equals 13 residues. Germline lookup yields CDR1 GTSNPN and CDR2 SVGIG (reference sequence). V gave up 4 bases and J gave up 0 bases, with 9 bases separating them. Written as DNA, the CDR3 is TGTGCCTGGACAGGGTCCGTGAACACTGAAGCTTTCTTT. Translation: CAWTGSVNTEAFF.

This chain uses TRBV19 with TRBJ2-1; 8 positions agree with TRBD1. The V and J ends lost 1 base and 7 bases, in that order; junction bases with no gene match: 9. Germline CDR1 reads LNHDA; CDR2 reads SQIVND (reference sequence). This CDR3 contains 16 residues. The CDR3 is CASSIAGTGFGNEQFF. The CDR3 bases are TGTGCCAGTAGTATAGCTGGGACAGGTTTTGGGAATGAGCAGTTCTTC.

V and J are TRBV29-1 and TRBJ2-1, with 7 nucleotides matching TRBD1. V lost 4 bases, J lost 7 bases, and 10 bases stayed unmatched. Germline V lookup: CDR1 SQVTM, CDR2 ANQGSEA. The CDR3 runs to 14 residues. CDR3 amino acids: CSVGRGTGDNEQFF. The CDR3 bases are TGCAGCGTTGGCAGGGGGACCGGGGATAATGAGCAGTTCTTC.

This chain connects TRBV6-5 to TRBJ1-2, with a weak D call TRBD1 (5 bases). CDR3 size: 15 residues. CDR1 is MNHEY and CDR2 is SVGAGI in the germline V gene. V dropped 2 bases and J dropped 1 base, with 11 bases sitting between them. CDR3 protein: CASSYTRTRNYGYTF. CDR3 bases: TGTGCCAGCAGTTACACTCGGACACGTAACTATGGCTACACCTTC.

This clone has only a few counts. The chain couples TRBV28 to TRBJ1-5; 9 positions agree with TRBD1. The CDR3 loop spans 15 amino acids. The ends lost 6 bases at V and 2 bases at J; junction bases unmatched: 5. Per germline, CDR1 MDHEN and CDR2 SYDVKM. CDR3 protein: CASRADRGGNQPQHF. In DNA, the CDR3 is TGTGCCAGCAGGGCGGACAGGGGCGGCAATCAGCCCCAGCATTTT. Drawing the rest from reference TRBV28 and TRBJ1-5, the complete variable domain is DVKVTQSSRYLVKRTGEKVFLECVQDMDHENMFWYRQDPGLGLRLIYFSYDVKMKEKGDIPEGYSVSREKKERFSLILESASTNQTSMYLCASRADRGGNQPQHFGDGTRLSIL.

This chain joins TRBV19 and TRBJ1-2; 10 positions match TRBD1. This CDR3 has 15 residues. CDR1 is LNHDA, CDR2 SQIVND, per germline (reference sequence). After removal of 3 bases from V and 5 bases from J, the junction contained 6 bases not matched to a gene. The CDR3 DNA sequence: TGTGCCAGTAGTATCCCCGGGACAGGGGTATATGGCTACACCTTC. As protein: CASSIPGTGVYGYTF.

The chain employs TRBV9 and TRBJ2-6; 7 nucleotides line up with TRBD2. Per germline, CDR1 SGDLS and CDR2 YYNGEE. This CDR3 has 13 amino acids. V gave up 0 bases and J gave up 13 bases; unmatched junction bases: 4. CDR3 in amino acids: CASSVEGGAVLTF. CDR3 coding DNA: TGTGCCAGCAGCGTAGAGGGAGGGGCGGTCCTGACTTTC.

The chain recombines TRBV5-8 with TRBJ2-3; no clear D. V lost 0 bases and J 0 bases, leaving 5 bases between the germline ends. Per the germline V gene, CDR1 is SGHTS and CDR2 is YDEGEE. The CDR3 runs to 14 residues. The CDR3: CASSLARSTDTQYF. The CDR3 DNA is TGTGCCAGCAGCTTGGCCCGGAGCACAGATACGCAGTATTTT.

This clone was seen a few times. The chain uses TRBV7-9 and TRBJ2-7; D remains ambiguous. V was pared by 5 bases and J by 3 bases, with 5 bases between. The CDR3 runs 11 residues. Germline V gene lookup returns CDR1 SEHNR and CDR2 FQNEAQ (reference sequence). This CDR3 reads CASSTYYEQYF. In DNA form, the CDR3 reads TGTGCCAGCAGCACCTACTACGAGCAGTACTTC.

This rearrangement joins TRBV7-9 to TRBJ2-1; 8 bases are a match to TRBD1. V lost 6 bases and J lost 5; bases outside the gene matches: 12. Germline CDR1 is SEHNR and CDR2 is FQNEAQ (reference sequence). The CDR3 has 16 residues. The CDR3 protein is CASRTGAWRDHNEQFF. The CDR3 DNA reads TGTGCCAGCAGGACAGGGGCGTGGCGGGATCACAATGAGCAGTTCTTC. Drawing the rest from reference TRBV7-9 and TRBJ2-1, the complete variable domain is DTGVSQNPRHKITKRGQNVTFRCDPISEHNRLYWYRQTLGQGPEFLTYFQNEAQLEKSRLLSDRFSAERPKGSFSTLEIQRTEQGDSAMYLCASRTGAWRDHNEQFFGPGTRLTVL.

This clone was seen a single time. This chain uses TRBV4-1 with TRBJ2-1; D is perhaps TRBD2 (7 bases). Germline-derived CDR1 and CDR2 are MGHRA and YSYEKL. Trimming left V 4 bases short and J 3 bases short, with 19 bases between. This CDR3 has 17 residues. In DNA form, the CDR3 reads TGCGCCAGCAGCCGAGCGAGGGAGGGGGGTGGCTACAATGAGCAGTTCTTC. Residues: CASSRAREGGGYNEQFF.

In the case of this clone: The same CDR3 is also encoded by other DNA sequences in this sample. The chain has TRBV29-1 and TRBJ2-7; TRBD2 aligns across 11 bases. The germline gives CDR1 SQVTM, CDR2 ANQGSEA. V gave up 4 bases and J gave up 7 bases; unmatched junction bases: 12. CDR3 length equals 15 residues. CDR3 nucleotides: TGCAGCGTTGCATCCCATAGCGGGGGGGCTCGGGAGCAGTACTTC. Translating gives CSVASHSGGAREQYF.

This clone was detected only a few times. The chain employs TRBV7-9 and TRBJ2-1; the D gene is possibly TRBD2 (5 bases). This CDR3 has 18 amino acids. V lost 4 bases to trimming and J lost 0 bases, with 19 bases between them. The germline V gene encodes CDR1 SEHNR and CDR2 FQNEAQ (reference sequence). In nucleotides, the CDR3 is TGTGCCAGCAGCTACGGATTTCGGACTCTCAGCTCCTACAATGAGCAGTTCTTC. Encoded protein: CASSYGFRTLSSYNEQFF.